This T cell receptor beta chain was sequenced for a study of blood T cells in healthy people across ages. Whole-study findings and limits: The study found more naive CD4+ cells and higher diversity in long-lived than aged donors. Unsorted PBMCs ruled out conclusive naive versus antigen-experienced comparison. Strong correlation was found linking TCR beta diversity to naive T cell percentage.

As to this clonotype: Its antigen is undetermined.

Together with a sample-barcoded 5' primer, a J-beta primer mix was included in a second PCR lasting roughly 6 to 12 cycles. In TCRdb, the 5' RACE reads were re-called with MiXCR into one record per CDR3 protein. Of approximately 960,000 distinct CDR3 sequences in the sample, under 35% were seen once. This CDR3 spans 14 amino acids. V was clipped by 5 bases and J by 3 bases; unmatched bases: 6. The germline V gene encodes CDR1 SEHNR and CDR2 FQNEAQ (reference sequence). This sample was shared with a second study, whose subject was T cells of mothers and their children. From that second work: Donors were three healthy Caucasian mothers and their six children.

Sequenced input: blood. The chain couples TRBV7-9 to TRBJ1-2; 7 bases map to TRBD1. The clonotype comes from a woman between 40 and 50 years old in good health. The CDR3 DNA reads as TGTGCCAGCAGCCCCCGACAGGGTTACTATGGCTACACCTTC. Its protein product is CASSPRQGYYGYTF.